This T cell receptor beta chain originates from a study of blood T cell repertoires in COVID-19. Study context: Acute and convalescent COVID-19 samples came from the United States, Italy and Spain. T cells, B-cell-depleted T cells, or PBMCs supplied cDNA or gDNA.

The CDR3 spans 14 residues. Germline V gives CDR1 LNHDA, CDR2 SQIVND (reference sequence). The J segment lost 2 bases and the V segment lost 9 bases, leaving 7 bases of the junction unmatched. Original methodology: Using reference gene primer amplification, nucleated cell counts were estimated. Profiling relied on immunoSEQ multiplex PCR, and the TCRdb table lists in-frame clones only, not all of them. That table furnishes V, J and clone size, whereas the DNA furnished D and trimming. The sample includes approximately 180,000 clones, 87% of them seen just once. The chain employs TRBV19 and TRBJ1-3, with TRBD1 matching 7 bases. The sequence was obtained from a man aged 60 to 75 with active or convalescent COVID-19. The sample taken for sequencing was peripheral blood. CDR3 amino acids: CASTPGTAGNTIYF. The CDR3 bases are TGTGCCAGCACCCCGGGGACAGCTGGAAACACCATATATTTT.